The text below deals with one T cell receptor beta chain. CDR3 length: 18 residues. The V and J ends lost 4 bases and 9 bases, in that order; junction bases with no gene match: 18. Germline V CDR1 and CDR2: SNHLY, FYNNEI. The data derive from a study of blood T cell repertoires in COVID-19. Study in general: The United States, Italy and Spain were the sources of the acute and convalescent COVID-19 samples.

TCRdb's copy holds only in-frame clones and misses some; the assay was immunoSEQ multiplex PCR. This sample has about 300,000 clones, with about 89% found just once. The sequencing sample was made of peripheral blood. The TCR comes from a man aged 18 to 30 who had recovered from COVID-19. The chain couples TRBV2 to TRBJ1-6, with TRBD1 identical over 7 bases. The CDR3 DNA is TGTGCCAGCAGTGCTTGGGACAGAGTAAGGTTTGAGAGTTCACCCCTCCACTTT. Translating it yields CASSAWDRVRFESSPLHF.